This T cell receptor (beta chain) was observed in a study of T cell changes during pregnancy in multiple sclerosis. Clones were sequenced by immunoSEQ multiplex PCR, and TCRdb holds only the in-frame ones, with some missing. The sample consists of some 90,000 clones, around 91% of them appearing once. CDR1 SGHTA and CDR2 FQGNSA come from the germline V gene. Trimming took 1 base from V and 9 from J; bases not matched to a gene: 8. The CDR3 sequence is 16 residues long. The TCR sequence derives from a female donor in good health, enrolled as a control in a pregnancy study. The sequencing used peripheral blood, collected after pregnancy. The genes are TRBV7-2 and TRBJ1-4, with 10 positions matching TRBD1. CDR3 in amino acids: CASSLVAPGQGQKLFF. The CDR3 nucleotides read TGTGCCAGCAGCTTAGTTGCCCCGGGACAGGGGCAAAAACTGTTTTTT.